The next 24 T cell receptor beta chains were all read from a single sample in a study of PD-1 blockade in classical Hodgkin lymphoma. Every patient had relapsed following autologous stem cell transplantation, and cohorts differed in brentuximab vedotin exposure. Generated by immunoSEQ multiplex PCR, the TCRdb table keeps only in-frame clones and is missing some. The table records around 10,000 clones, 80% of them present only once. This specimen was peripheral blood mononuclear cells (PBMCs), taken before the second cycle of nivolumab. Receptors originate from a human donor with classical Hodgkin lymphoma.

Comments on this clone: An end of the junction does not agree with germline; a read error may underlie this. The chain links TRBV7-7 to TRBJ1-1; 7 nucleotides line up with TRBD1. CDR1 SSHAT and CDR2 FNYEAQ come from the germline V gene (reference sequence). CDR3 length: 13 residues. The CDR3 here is CASSLTRDSEAFF. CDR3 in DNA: TGTGCTAGCAGCTTAACCAGGGACAGTGAAGCTTTCTTT. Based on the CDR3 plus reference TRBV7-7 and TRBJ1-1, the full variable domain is GAGVSQSPRYKVTKRGQDVTLRCDPISSHATLYWYQQALGQGPEFLTYFNYEAQPDKSGLPSDRFSAERPEGSISTLTIQRTEQRDSAMYRCASSLTRDSEAFFGQGTRLTVV.

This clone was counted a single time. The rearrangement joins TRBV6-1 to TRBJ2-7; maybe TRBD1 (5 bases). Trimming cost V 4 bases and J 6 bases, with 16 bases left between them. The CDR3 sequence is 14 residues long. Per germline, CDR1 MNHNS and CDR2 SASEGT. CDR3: CASSVGREVGEQYF. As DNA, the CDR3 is TGTGCCAGCAGTGTCGGCAGGGAAGTCGGCGAGCAGTACTTC.

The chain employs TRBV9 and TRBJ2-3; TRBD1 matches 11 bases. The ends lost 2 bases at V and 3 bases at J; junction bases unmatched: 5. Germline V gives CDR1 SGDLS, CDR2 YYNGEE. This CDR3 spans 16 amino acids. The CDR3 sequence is CASSVSDRGLTDTQYF. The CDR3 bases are TGTGCCAGCAGCGTCTCGGACAGGGGGCTGACAGATACGCAGTATTTT.

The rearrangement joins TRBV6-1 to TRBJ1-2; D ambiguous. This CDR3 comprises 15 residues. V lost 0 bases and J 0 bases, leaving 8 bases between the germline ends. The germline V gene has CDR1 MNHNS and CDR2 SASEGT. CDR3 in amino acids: CASSEASAANYGYTF. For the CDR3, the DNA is TGTGCCAGCAGTGAAGCGTCAGCAGCTAACTATGGCTACACCTTC.

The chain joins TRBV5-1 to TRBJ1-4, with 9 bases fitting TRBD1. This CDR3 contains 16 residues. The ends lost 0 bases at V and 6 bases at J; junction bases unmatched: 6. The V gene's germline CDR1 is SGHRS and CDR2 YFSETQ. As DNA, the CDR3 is TGCGCCAGCAGCTTGGCCCTACAGGGGGCTCATGAAAAACTGTTTTTT. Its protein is CASSLALQGAHEKLFF.

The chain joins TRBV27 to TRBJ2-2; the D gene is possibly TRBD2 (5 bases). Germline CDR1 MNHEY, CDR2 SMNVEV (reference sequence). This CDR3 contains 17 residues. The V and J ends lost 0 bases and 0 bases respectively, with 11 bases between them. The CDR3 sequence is CASSLSILDANTGELFF. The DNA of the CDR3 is TGTGCCAGCAGTTTATCGATACTAGACGCGAACACCGGGGAGCTGTTTTTT.

CDR3 sequence: CASRGWAGPVDTEAFF. In DNA form, the CDR3 reads TGTGCCAGTAGAGGTTGGGCAGGGCCGGTAGACACTGAAGCTTTCTTT. This sequence joins TRBV19 and TRBJ1-1; TRBD1 might be the D (5 bases). The ends were cut back, 6 bases at V and 3 bases at J, with 20 bases in the middle. The CDR3 is 16 residues long. CDR1 LNHDA and CDR2 SQIVND come from the germline V gene (reference sequence).

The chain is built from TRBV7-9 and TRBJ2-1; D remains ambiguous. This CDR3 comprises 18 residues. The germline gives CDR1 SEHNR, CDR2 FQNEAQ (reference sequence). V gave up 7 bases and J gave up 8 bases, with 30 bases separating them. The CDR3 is CASTLFLRAIPNHDEQFF. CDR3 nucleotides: TGTGCCAGCACCCTCTTTTTGCGAGCGATCCCTAACCACGATGAGCAGTTCTTC.

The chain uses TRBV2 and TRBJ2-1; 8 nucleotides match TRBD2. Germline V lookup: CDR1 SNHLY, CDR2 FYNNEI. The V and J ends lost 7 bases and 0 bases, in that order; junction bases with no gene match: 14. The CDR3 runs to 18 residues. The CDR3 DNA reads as TGTGCCAGCACCGAGCTTGGCGGGAGGCCAAGCTCCTACAATGAGCAGTTCTTC. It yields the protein CASTELGGRPSSYNEQFF.

The CDR3, as DNA: TGTGCCAGCAGCGCGCTTACTAGAATTTCCCACAATGAGCAGTTCTTC. Its protein is CASSALTRISHNEQFF. The chain couples TRBV7-3 to TRBJ2-1; D is possibly TRBD2 (5 bases). V lost 5 bases and J 5 bases, leaving 19 bases between the germline ends. CDR1 is SGHTA and CDR2 is FQGTGA in the germline V gene. The CDR3 length is 16 residues.

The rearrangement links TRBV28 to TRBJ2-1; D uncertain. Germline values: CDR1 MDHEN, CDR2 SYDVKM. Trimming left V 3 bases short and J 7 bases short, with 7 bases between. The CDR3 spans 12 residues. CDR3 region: CASSLIGNEQFF. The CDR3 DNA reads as TGTGCCAGCAGTTTGATTGGGAATGAGCAGTTCTTC.

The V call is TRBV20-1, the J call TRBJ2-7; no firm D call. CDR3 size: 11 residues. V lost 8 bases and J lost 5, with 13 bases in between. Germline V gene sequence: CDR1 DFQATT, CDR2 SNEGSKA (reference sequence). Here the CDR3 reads CSITHFHEQYF. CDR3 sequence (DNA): TGCAGTATCACCCACTTCCACGAGCAGTACTTC.

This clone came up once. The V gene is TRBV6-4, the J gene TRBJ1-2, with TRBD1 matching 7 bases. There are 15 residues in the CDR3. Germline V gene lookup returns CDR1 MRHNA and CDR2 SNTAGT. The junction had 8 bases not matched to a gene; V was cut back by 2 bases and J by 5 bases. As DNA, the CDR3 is TGTGCCAGCAGTGACCATCCTTCAGGGGGGTATGGCTACACCTTC. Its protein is CASSDHPSGGYGYTF.

The CDR3 nucleotides are TGTGCCACCATCGGCTCCCTAGCGGGTGCCACCGGGGAGCTGTTTTTT. This gives the protein CATIGSLAGATGELFF. The V and J genes are TRBV25-1 and TRBJ2-2; TRBD2 agrees at 8 bases. With V trimmed by 10 bases and J by 4 bases, 14 bases remained unmatched. CDR3 length: 16 residues. The V gene's germline CDR1 is MGHDK and CDR2 SYGVNS.

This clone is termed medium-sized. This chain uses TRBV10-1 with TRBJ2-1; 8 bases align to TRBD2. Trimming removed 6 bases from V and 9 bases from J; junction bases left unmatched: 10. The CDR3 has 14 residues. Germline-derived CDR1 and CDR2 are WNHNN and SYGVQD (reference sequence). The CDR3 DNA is TGCGCCAGCAGCAGAGTAGCGGGGAAGGGTGAGCAGTTCTTC. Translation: CASSRVAGKGEQFF.

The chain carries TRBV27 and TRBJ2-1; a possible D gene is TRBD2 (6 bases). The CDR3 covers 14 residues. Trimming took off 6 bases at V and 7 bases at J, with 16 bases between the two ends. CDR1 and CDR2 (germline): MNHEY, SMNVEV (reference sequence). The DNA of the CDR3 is TGTGCCAGCAGAAGAAGGGACGGGAGAAATGAGCAGTTCTTC. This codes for CASRRRDGRNEQFF.

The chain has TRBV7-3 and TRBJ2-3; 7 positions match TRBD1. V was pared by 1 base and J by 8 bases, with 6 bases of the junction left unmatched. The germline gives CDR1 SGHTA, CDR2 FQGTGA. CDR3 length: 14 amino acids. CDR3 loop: CASSLNQGVGTQYF. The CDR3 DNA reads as TGTGCCAGCAGCTTAAATCAGGGGGTGGGTACGCAGTATTTT. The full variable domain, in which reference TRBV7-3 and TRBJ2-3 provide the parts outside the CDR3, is GAGVSQTPSNKVTEKGKYVELRCDPISGHTALYWYRQSLGQGPEFLIYFQGTGAADDSGLPNDRFFAVRPEGSVSTLKIQRTERGDSAVYLCASSLNQGVGTQYFGPGTRLTVL.

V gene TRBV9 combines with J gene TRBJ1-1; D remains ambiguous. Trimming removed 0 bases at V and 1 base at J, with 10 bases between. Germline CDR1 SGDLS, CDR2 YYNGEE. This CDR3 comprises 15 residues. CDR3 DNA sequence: TGTGCCAGCAGCGTAGTTGACGGAAAGAACACTGAAGCTTTCTTT. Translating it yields CASSVVDGKNTEAFF.

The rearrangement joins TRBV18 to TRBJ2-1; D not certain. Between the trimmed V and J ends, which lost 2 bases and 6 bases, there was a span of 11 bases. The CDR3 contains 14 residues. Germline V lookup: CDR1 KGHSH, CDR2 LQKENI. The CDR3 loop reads CASSPRLLINEQFF. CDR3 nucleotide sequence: TGTGCCAGCTCACCAAGGTTACTCATCAATGAGCAGTTCTTC.

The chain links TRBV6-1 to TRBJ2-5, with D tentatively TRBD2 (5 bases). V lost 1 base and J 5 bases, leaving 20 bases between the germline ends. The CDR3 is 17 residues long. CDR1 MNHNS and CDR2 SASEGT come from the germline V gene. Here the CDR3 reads CASSEGTFSFKSETQYF. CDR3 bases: TGTGCCAGCAGTGAAGGGACTTTTTCCTTCAAGTCGGAGACCCAGTACTTC.

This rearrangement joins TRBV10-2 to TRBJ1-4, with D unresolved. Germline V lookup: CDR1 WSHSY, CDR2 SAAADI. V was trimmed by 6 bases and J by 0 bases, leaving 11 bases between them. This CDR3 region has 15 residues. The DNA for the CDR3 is TGCGCCAGCAGAGAAGGACCAGCAACTAATGAAAAACTGTTTTTT. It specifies CASREGPATNEKLFF.

CDR3 amino acids: CASSRERGKPGELFF. CDR3 sequence (DNA): TGTGCCAGCAGTCGCGAGAGGGGGAAACCCGGGGAGCTGTTTTTT. The genes are TRBV28 and TRBJ2-2, with a tentative D call TRBD1 (6 bases). CDR1 and CDR2 (germline): MDHEN, SYDVKM. CDR3 length: 15 residues. Trimming took 5 bases from V and 6 from J, leaving 16 bases between them.

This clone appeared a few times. The CDR3 DNA reads TGCGCCAGCAGCCAGGACTACCGCTCCTACAATGAGCAGTTCTTC. Protein product: CASSQDYRSYNEQFF. The chain couples TRBV5-1 to TRBJ2-1, with a tentative D call TRBD2 (6 bases). V lost 4 bases, J lost 0 bases, and 11 bases lay in between. CDR3 length: 15 residues. Per germline, CDR1 SGHRS and CDR2 YFSETQ.

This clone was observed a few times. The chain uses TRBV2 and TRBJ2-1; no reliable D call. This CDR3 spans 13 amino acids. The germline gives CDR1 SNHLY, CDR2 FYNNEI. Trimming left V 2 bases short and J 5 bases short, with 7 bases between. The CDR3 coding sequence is TGTGCCAGCAGTGAAATTCACAACAATGAGCAGTTCTTC. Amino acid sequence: CASSEIHNNEQFF.